A selection of T cell receptor beta chains follows, all from one sample in a study of control samples from healthy donors and cancer patients. Some clones are missing from TCRdb's copy, which holds only in-frame ones; the method was immunoSEQ multiplex PCR. This table has 120,000 or so clones, approximately 87% appearing once. The sample was blood. These receptors all stem from a man under 40 in good health. CDR3s include the opening cysteine and the closing phenylalanine or tryptophan. Each record gives: V gene, J gene, clone size, D gene, CDR3 DNA, CDR3 protein. D genes are given only for firm matches. A clone size is listed for some rows: how often the clone was seen (once, few, many), or a class if it is expanded.

V: TRBV30; J: TRBJ1-6; size: .; D: .; DNA: TGTGCCTGTGGGGACACGAATAATTCACCCCTCCACTTT; CDR3: CACGDTNNSPLHF
V: TRBV11-3; J: TRBJ1-2; size: .; D: TRBD1; DNA: TGTGCCAGCAGCTTAGGGGCAGGGGGAATAACTAATGGCTACACCTTC; CDR3: CASSLGAGGITNGYTF
V: TRBV9; J: TRBJ1-6; size: .; D: .; DNA: TGTGCCAGCGGACAGTCAACTTCCTATAATTCACCCCTCCACTTT; CDR3: CASGQSTSYNSPLHF
V: TRBV10-3; J: TRBJ1-4; size: .; D: .; DNA: TGTGCCATCAGGGCGGGAGGTTCTGAAAAACTGTTTTTT; CDR3: CAIRAGGSEKLFF
V: TRBV28; J: TRBJ1-5; size: .; D: .; DNA: TGTGCCAGCAGTTTATCGGATCAGCCCCAGCATTTT; CDR3: CASSLSDQPQHF
V: TRBV2; J: TRBJ2-1; size: .; D: TRBD2; DNA: TGTGCCAGATCTTCAACTAGCGGGGGGAATGAGCAGTTCTTC; CDR3: CARSSTSGGNEQFF
V: TRBV10-3; J: TRBJ2-2; size: few; D: .; DNA: TGTGCCATCAGCAGGACTAACACCGGGGAGCTGTTTTTT; CDR3: CAISRTNTGELFF
V: TRBV5-1; J: TRBJ1-1; size: .; D: .; DNA: TGCGCCAGCAGCCCCGGGGGGTACACTGAAGCTTTCTTT; CDR3: CASSPGGYTEAFF
V: TRBV18; J: TRBJ1-2; size: .; D: .; DNA: TGTGCCAGCTCACCACCCGGAAAGGGAACTGGCTACACCTTC; CDR3: CASSPPGKGTGYTF
V: TRBV5-1; J: TRBJ2-2; size: once; D: .; DNA: TGCGCCAGCATGTCAGGAAGGATGGCCGGGGAGCTGTTTTTT; CDR3: CASMSGRMAGELFF
V: TRBV19; J: TRBJ1-4; size: once; D: TRBD1; DNA: TGTGCCAGCTCTCGACAGGGATACGAAAAACTGTTTTTT; CDR3: CASSRQGYEKLFF
V: TRBV19; J: TRBJ2-2; size: .; D: TRBD1; DNA: TGTGCCAGTAGTCCCGGACAGGGGACCACCGGGGAGCTGTTTTTT; CDR3: CASSPGQGTTGELFF
V: TRBV10-2; J: TRBJ1-5; size: .; D: .; DNA: TGCGCCAGCAGTGAAGGCAGGAGTAGCAATCAGCCCCAGCATTTT; CDR3: CASSEGRSSNQPQHF
V: TRBV11-2; J: TRBJ1-6; size: .; D: TRBD1; DNA: TGTGCCAGCAGCTTGGGGACAGATAATTCACCCCTCCACTTT; CDR3: CASSLGTDNSPLHF
V: TRBV10-3; J: TRBJ1-4; size: .; D: .; DNA: TGTGCCATCAGTGCATCAGGGTATAATAATGAAAAACTGTTTTTT; CDR3: CAISASGYNNEKLFF
V: TRBV30; J: TRBJ1-4; size: few; D: TRBD1; DNA: TGTGCCTGGAGCCACCAGGGGGCAGCTAATGAAAAACTGTTTTTT; CDR3: CAWSHQGAANEKLFF
V: TRBV4-2; J: TRBJ1-2; size: .; D: .; DNA: TGTGCCAGCAGCCAAGATCGGGGGGATGGCTACACCTTC; CDR3: CASSQDRGDGYTF
V: TRBV2; J: TRBJ1-5; size: few; D: .; DNA: TGTGCCAGCAGCACGAGCAATCAGCCCCAGCATTTT; CDR3: CASSTSNQPQHF
V: TRBV19; J: TRBJ1-2; size: .; D: .; DNA: TGTGCCAGTAGTAAGGGGCAGTTGCATGGAGGGTATGGCTACACCTTC; CDR3: CASSKGQLHGGYGYTF
V: TRBV5-1; J: TRBJ2-6; size: .; D: .; DNA: TGCGCCAGCAGCTTCGACAGCTCTGGGGCCAACGTCCTGACTTTC; CDR3: CASSFDSSGANVLTF
V: TRBV11-2; J: TRBJ1-5; size: .; D: .; DNA: TGTGCCAGCAGCTTAGATACGGGGGGGAATCAGCCCCAGCATTTT; CDR3: CASSLDTGGNQPQHF
V: TRBV27; J: TRBJ2-2; size: .; D: TRBD2; DNA: TGTGCCAGCAGTTTGGCCCAGGGACTAGCGGGGAACACCGGGGAGCTGTTTTTT; CDR3: CASSLAQGLAGNTGELFF
V: TRBV9; J: TRBJ2-2; size: .; D: .; DNA: TGTGCCAGCAGCGCGGGACACGGGAACACCGGGGAGCTGTTTTTT; CDR3: CASSAGHGNTGELFF
V: TRBV3-1/TRBV3-2; J: TRBJ2-5; size: .; D: TRBD2; DNA: TGTGCCAGCAGCCAACGACTAGCGGGGGGGCGGGAGACCCAGTACTTC; CDR3: CASSQRLAGGRETQYF
V: TRBV2; J: TRBJ2-1; size: .; D: TRBD1; DNA: TGTGCCAGCAGTGTGCGGACAGGTAATGAGCAGTTCTTC; CDR3: CASSVRTGNEQFF
V: TRBV6-1; J: TRBJ1-5; size: .; D: .; DNA: TGTGCCAGCAGTGAAGAGGGACTGGTCAGCAATCAGCCCCAGCATTTT; CDR3: CASSEEGLVSNQPQHF
V: TRBV10-3; J: TRBJ1-2; size: .; D: TRBD1; DNA: TGTGCCATCAGTGACCCCGTAAACAGGGGGCGGAATGGCTACACCTTC; CDR3: CAISDPVNRGRNGYTF
V: TRBV18; J: TRBJ1-1; size: once; D: .; DNA: TGTGCCAGCTCACCACAGAGTATGTCTGAAGCTTTCTTT; CDR3: CASSPQSMSEAFF
V: TRBV3-1/TRBV3-2; J: TRBJ1-1; size: .; D: .; DNA: TGTGCCAGCAGCCAAGGGACATTGAACACTGAAGCTTTCTTT; CDR3: CASSQGTLNTEAFF
V: TRBV29-1; J: TRBJ1-1; size: few; D: .; DNA: TGCAGCGTTGAACGTGGCACGAGAACGCCGGGTTGGGTCACTGAAGCTTTCTTT; CDR3: CSVERGTRTPGWVTEAFF
V: TRBV15; J: TRBJ1-5; size: .; D: .; DNA: TGTGCCACCAGCAGAGACTCAAACCCCAAGCCCCAGCATTTT; CDR3: CATSRDSNPKPQHF
V: TRBV2; J: TRBJ1-1; size: once; D: .; DNA: TGTGCCATCTTGGACCCCACTGAAGCTTTCTTT; CDR3: CAILDPTEAFF
V: TRBV19; J: TRBJ1-5; size: .; D: .; DNA: TGTGCCAGTAGTCAGCTTAGCAATCAGCCCCAGCATTTT; CDR3: CASSQLSNQPQHF
V: TRBV5-1; J: TRBJ1-5; size: once; D: TRBD1; DNA: TGCGCCAGCAGCATCGGGACAGGCCAGCCCCAGCATTTT; CDR3: CASSIGTGQPQHF
V: TRBV30; J: TRBJ1-2; size: .; D: .; DNA: TGTGCCTCAAGTGGAAACTATGGCTACACCTTC; CDR3: CASSGNYGYTF
V: TRBV5-1; J: TRBJ2-1; size: .; D: .; DNA: TGCGCCAGCAGCTTGCGTTCCACAGCTAACTACAATGAGCAGTTCTTC; CDR3: CASSLRSTANYNEQFF
V: TRBV7-8; J: TRBJ1-1; size: .; D: TRBD1; DNA: TGTGCCAGCAGCCTAGACAGGGGTACTTCTGAAGCTTTCTTT; CDR3: CASSLDRGTSEAFF
V: TRBV3-1/TRBV3-2; J: TRBJ1-2; size: few; D: .; DNA: TGTGCCAGCAGCCAAGACGGGGGGAACTATGGCTACACCTTC; CDR3: CASSQDGGNYGYTF
V: TRBV5-6; J: TRBJ1-3; size: .; D: .; DNA: TGTGCCAGCAGCTGGGGGCCCCGGACTCTCAGCTCTGGAAACACCATATATTTT; CDR3: CASSWGPRTLSSGNTIYF
V: TRBV6-6; J: TRBJ1-4; size: .; D: TRBD1; DNA: TGTGCCAGCAGTCGGACAGGCCTTAATGAAAAACTGTTTTTT; CDR3: CASSRTGLNEKLFF
V: TRBV9; J: TRBJ1-2; size: .; D: .; DNA: TGTGCCAGCAGCGTAGGGGGCGAAGGTAACTATGGCTACACCTTC; CDR3: CASSVGGEGNYGYTF
V: TRBV5-1; J: TRBJ1-3; size: .; D: .; DNA: TGCGCCAGCAGCTTGGCCGTAGGGGTGGGTACTGGAAACACCATATATTTT; CDR3: CASSLAVGVGTGNTIYF
V: TRBV5-6; J: TRBJ1-2; size: .; D: .; DNA: TGTGCCAGCAGCTCGACAGAGGGTGCCCACTATGGCTACACCTTC; CDR3: CASSSTEGAHYGYTF
V: TRBV24-1; J: TRBJ2-3; size: .; D: TRBD1; DNA: TGTGCCACCAGTGACCTTTATGGGGGACAGGGGCCAGATACGCAGTATTTT; CDR3: CATSDLYGGQGPDTQYF
V: TRBV2; J: TRBJ2-5; size: once; D: .; DNA: TGTGCCAGCATGACCCTTGGGAGGCAAGAGACCCAGTACTTC; CDR3: CASMTLGRQETQYF
V: TRBV7-3; J: TRBJ2-1; size: .; D: .; DNA: TGTGCCAGCAGCTTAGGACAATACAATGAGCAGTTCTTC; CDR3: CASSLGQYNEQFF
V: TRBV27; J: TRBJ1-4; size: .; D: .; DNA: TGTGCCAGCAGTTCCGGGCCAGAAGAAAAACTGTTTTTT; CDR3: CASSSGPEEKLFF
V: TRBV18; J: TRBJ1-1; size: .; D: TRBD1; DNA: TGTGCCAGCTCACCGACAGGGGTGGGGGGCACTGAAGCTTTCTTT; CDR3: CASSPTGVGGTEAFF
V: TRBV21-1; J: TRBJ1-6; size: .; D: .; DNA: TGTGCCAGCAGCAATAAAGAAGGCAGGGTCAATTCACCCCTCCACTTT; CDR3: CASSNKEGRVNSPLHF
V: TRBV7-2; J: TRBJ2-7; size: .; D: .; DNA: TGTGCCAGCAGCTTAGCCCCGGGAACCTACTACGAGCAGTACTTC; CDR3: CASSLAPGTYYEQYF
V: TRBV2; J: TRBJ2-2; size: .; D: TRBD2; DNA: TGTGCCAGCAGTCCCCTTGGCGGGGGGAACACCGGGGAGCTGTTTTTT; CDR3: CASSPLGGGNTGELFF
V: TRBV5-8; J: TRBJ2-3; size: .; D: TRBD2; DNA: TGTGCCAGCAGCTTTAAACTAGCGGCAGATACGCAGTATTTT; CDR3: CASSFKLAADTQYF
V: TRBV15; J: TRBJ2-2; size: .; D: .; DNA: TGTGCCACCAGCAGAGAGCGGGGCGTTAAGACCGGGGAGCTGTTTTTT; CDR3: CATSRERGVKTGELFF
V: TRBV25-1; J: TRBJ1-3; size: .; D: .; DNA: TGTGCCAGCAGTGACGTGGTCACCATATATTTT; CDR3: CASSDVVTIYF
V: TRBV28; J: TRBJ1-3; size: few; D: .; DNA: TGTGCCAGCTGGGCATACCCTTCTGGAAACACCATATATTTT; CDR3: CASWAYPSGNTIYF